This entry lists 32 T cell receptor beta chains sequenced from one sample in a study of blood T cells in healthy people across ages. The use of a sample-barcoded 5' primer and a J-beta primer mix characterized a second PCR of roughly 6 to 11 cycles. MiXCR was run by TCRdb on the 5' RACE reads, yielding one entry per CDR3 protein. In the table there are 1,500,000 or so distinct CDR3 sequences, 45% to 70% of which are singletons. Sequencing input: blood. The receptors come from a man aged 18 to 30 in good health.

This clonotype was picked up one time. The J gene is TRBJ2-1, the V gene TRBV19, with 11 nucleotides matching TRBD2. CDR1 LNHDA and CDR2 SQIVND come from the germline V gene (reference sequence). J was trimmed by 7 bases and V by 10 bases; bases with no gene match: 6. The CDR3 consists of 13 residues. CDR3 in DNA: TGTGCCACCCAACTAGCGGGAGTTAATGAGCAGTTCTTC. It is translated as CATQLAGVNEQFF.

This clonotype appeared once. The chain uses TRBV12-3 or TRBV12-4 and TRBJ2-3, with D unclear. Trimming left V 6 bases short and J 7 bases short, with 17 bases between. This CDR3 spans 14 amino acids. The CDR3, as DNA: TGTGCCAGCAGGCCGCTCAGGTCCGGACATACGCAGTATTTT. It is translated as CASRPLRSGHTQYF.

This clonotype was observed a single time. The chain is built from TRBV11-1 and TRBJ1-1, with TRBD1 matching over 10 bases. Germline CDR1 SGHAT, CDR2 FQDESV (reference sequence). After removal of 5 bases from V and 2 bases from J, the junction contained 8 bases not matched to a gene. The CDR3 sequence is 16 residues long. In DNA form, the CDR3 reads TGTGCCAGCAGCCGAACCGGGACAGGGGACAACACTGAAGCTTTCTTT. Its protein product is CASSRTGTGDNTEAFF.

This rearrangement joins TRBV27 to TRBJ1-4, with TRBD1 as a possible D gene (6 bases). Germline V gene sequence: CDR1 MNHEY, CDR2 SMNVEV (reference sequence). The CDR3 is 13 residues long. V lost 8 bases and J lost 7, with 14 bases in between. The CDR3 spells CASAGEASEKLFF. In DNA, the CDR3 is TGTGCCAGCGCAGGGGAGGCGAGTGAAAAACTGTTTTTT.

This clonotype was observed a few times. The chain employs TRBV28 and TRBJ1-1; a weak D match, TRBD1 (5 bases). The CDR3 is made up of 18 amino acids. V lost 0 bases to trimming and J lost 0 bases, with 17 bases between them. Per the germline V gene, CDR1 is MDHEN and CDR2 is SYDVKM. The CDR3 region has the DNA TGTGCCAGCAGTTTATGGACCCCGATGGGGGGGATGAACACTGAAGCTTTCTTT. It codes for CASSLWTPMGGMNTEAFF.

This clonotype came up many times. The chain employs TRBV6-1 and TRBJ1-1, with D possibly being TRBD1 (6 bases). Germline CDR1 and CDR2: MNHNS and SASEGT. This CDR3 region has 13 residues. The V and J ends lost 6 bases and 3 bases respectively, with 11 bases between them. In DNA form, the CDR3 reads TGTGCCAGCAGGACAGGAAAAGACACTGAAGCTTTCTTT. Its protein product is CASRTGKDTEAFF.

J is TRBJ2-4 and V is TRBV3-1; the match to TRBD1 covers 7 bases. This CDR3 contains 17 residues. The germline CDR1 and CDR2 sequences are LGHDT and YNNKEL (reference sequence). Trimming removed 4 bases from V and 0 bases from J; junction bases left unmatched: 9. The DNA of the CDR3 is TGTGCCAGCAGCCCAAGGGGACAGATAATAGCCAAAAACATTCAGTACTTC. This sequence encodes CASSPRGQIIAKNIQYF.

V is TRBV20-1 and J is TRBJ2-6; D ambiguous. The CDR3 has 13 residues. Germline assignment: CDR1 DFQATT and CDR2 SNEGSKA (reference sequence). V was pared by 3 bases and J by 3 bases, with 6 bases between. The CDR3 bases are TGCAGTGCTAGGTATAGTGGGGCCAACGTCCTGACTTTC. Translating gives CSARYSGANVLTF.

The rearrangement joins TRBV7-6 to TRBJ2-7; 8 bases map to TRBD2. With V trimmed by 5 bases and J by 7 bases, 10 bases remained unmatched. There are 14 residues in the CDR3. Germline CDR1 reads SGHVS; CDR2 reads FNYEAQ. As DNA, the CDR3 is TGTGCCAGCAGCCCCACCGGGGGGGTTCAAGAGCAGTACTTC. Translating gives CASSPTGGVQEQYF.

The chain links TRBV29-1 to TRBJ2-5; 8 bases are a match to TRBD2. CDR1 is SQVTM and CDR2 is ANQGSEA in the germline V gene. V trimming: 8 bases; J trimming: 4 bases; junction bases outside the gene matches: 3. There are 11 residues in the CDR3. The CDR3 DNA reads TGCAGCTCGGGGGGGGGAGAGACCCAGTACTTC. Amino acids: CSSGGGETQYF. The whole variable domain, remainder taken from reference TRBV29-1 and TRBJ2-5, is SAVISQKPSRDICQRGTSLTIQCQVDSQVTMMFWYRQQPGQSLTLIATANQGSEATYESGFVIDKFPISRPNLTFSTLTVSNMSPEDSSIYLCSSGGGETQYFGPGTRLLVL.

The genes are TRBV6-5 and TRBJ2-1, with 8 bases fitting TRBD1. Germline V gene lookup returns CDR1 MNHEY and CDR2 SVGAGI. CDR3 length equals 16 residues. V gave up 1 base and J gave up 7 bases; unmatched junction bases: 9. CDR3 amino acids: CASSYLRAGGGNEQFF. CDR3 coding DNA: TGTGCCAGCAGTTACTTGAGGGCAGGGGGCGGGAATGAGCAGTTCTTC.

A single count supports this clonotype. The chain is built from TRBV5-1 and TRBJ2-1; 7 nucleotides agree with TRBD1. With V trimmed by 4 bases and J by 4 bases, 11 bases remained unmatched. This CDR3 is 16 amino acids long. CDR1 is SGHRS, CDR2 YFSETQ, per germline. The CDR3 loop is CASSPVRDRVYNEQFF. The CDR3 bases are TGCGCCAGCAGCCCAGTCCGGGACAGAGTATACAATGAGCAGTTCTTC.

V is TRBV5-1 and J is TRBJ2-7; maybe TRBD2 (7 bases). Germline assignment: CDR1 SGHRS and CDR2 YFSETQ. With 0 bases removed from V and 2 bases from J, the gap between germline ends came to 15 bases. CDR3 size: 16 residues. The CDR3 nucleotides are TGCGCCAGCAGCTTGGCTGGCGGGGGCTTAACCTACGAGCAGTACTTC. This codes for CASSLAGGGLTYEQYF.

The V and J genes are TRBV10-3 and TRBJ2-5; D unclear. Germline V gene data show CDR1 as ENHRY and CDR2 as SYGVKD. Trimming took off 2 bases at V and 0 bases at J, with 7 bases between the two ends. This CDR3 spans 14 amino acids. The CDR3 reads CAISEVYYQETQYF. In nucleotides, the CDR3 is TGTGCCATCAGTGAGGTCTATTACCAAGAGACCCAGTACTTC.

V usage is TRBV27 and J usage is TRBJ1-2, with D perhaps matching TRBD1 (6 bases). This CDR3 is 14 amino acids long. The germline CDR1 and CDR2 sequences are MNHEY and SMNVEV (reference sequence). Trimming left V 6 bases short and J 6 bases short, with 17 bases between. In DNA form, the CDR3 reads TGTGCCAGCAGAAACCCCTTGACAGGAGATGGCTACACCTTC. This gives the protein CASRNPLTGDGYTF.

The chain carries TRBV28 and TRBJ2-3; either TRBD1 or TRBD2 may supply D (5 bases each). V was clipped by 4 bases and J by 1 base, with 12 bases between them. CDR1 is MDHEN and CDR2 is SYDVKM in the germline V gene. This CDR3 region has 15 residues. DNA of the CDR3: TGTGCCAGCAGTTCGGGGCAGGTTGGCACAGATACGCAGTATTTT. Translated, it gives CASSSGQVGTDTQYF.

The gene calls are TRBV7-9 and TRBJ2-1; a weak D match, TRBD2 (6 bases). The V gene's germline CDR1 is SEHNR and CDR2 FQNEAQ (reference sequence). V gave up 5 bases and J gave up 0 bases, with 23 bases separating them. The CDR3 loop spans 19 amino acids. The CDR3, as DNA: TGTGCCAGCAGCCCGACCCTGACGGGGGTGAACAGCTCCTACAATGAGCAGTTCTTC. Encoded protein: CASSPTLTGVNSSYNEQFF.

This clonotype was found once. The chain recombines TRBV27 with TRBJ1-1; TRBD1 agrees at 10 bases. Trimming removed 4 bases from V and 5 bases from J; junction bases left unmatched: 7. CDR3 length: 15 amino acids. The germline V gene has CDR1 MNHEY and CDR2 SMNVEV (reference sequence). CDR3 sequence: CASSSPGTGVTEAFF. The CDR3 coding sequence is TGTGCCAGCAGTTCACCCGGGACAGGGGTGACTGAAGCTTTCTTT.

This clonotype was recorded only once. V is TRBV6-1 and J is TRBJ2-7; tentatively, D is TRBD1 (6 bases). The J call may be faulty, since TRBJ2-5 better matches the DNA end. The CDR3 runs to 15 residues. Germline V CDR1 and CDR2: MNHNS, SASEGT. As DNA, the CDR3 is TGTGCCAGCAGTGAAGAAACAGGGCGAAGCAAGACCCAGTACTTC. This encodes CASSEETGRSKTQYF.

The rearrangement joins TRBV6-5 to TRBJ2-1; D is possibly TRBD1 (6 bases). Germline lookup yields CDR1 MNHEY and CDR2 SVGAGI. There are 15 residues in the CDR3. Between the trimmed V and J ends, which lost 2 bases and 7 bases, there was a span of 15 bases. CDR3 residues: CASSYGGRGSNEQFF. In DNA, the CDR3 is TGTGCCAGCAGTTACGGGGGCAGGGGTTCAAATGAGCAGTTCTTC.

The CDR3 sequence: CASSPSTGVYGYTF. DNA for the CDR3: TGTGCCAGCAGCCCATCGACAGGGGTCTATGGCTACACCTTC. V usage is TRBV7-9 and J usage is TRBJ1-2; 8 nucleotides agree with TRBD1. The trim removed 5 bases at V and 4 bases at J, leaving 6 bases unmatched. The CDR3 has 14 residues. Germline V gene lookup returns CDR1 SEHNR and CDR2 FQNEAQ (reference sequence).

V usage is TRBV7-9 and J usage is TRBJ2-5; D is uncertain. The J call is uncertain, as TRBJ2-7 better fits the DNA end. CDR1 is SEHNR, CDR2 FQNEAQ, per germline (reference sequence). This CDR3 has 13 amino acids. CDR3 in DNA: TGTGCCAGCAGCTCTACCACGTCCTACGAGCAGTACTTC. Translation gives CASSSTTSYEQYF.

This clonotype was recorded only once. The CDR3 nucleotides read TGTGCCAGCAGTTTTGGCGAAAGGGGCACAGATACGCAGTATTTT. Translation: CASSFGERGTDTQYF. The V call is TRBV27, the J call TRBJ2-3; D is unresolved. Germline V gene data show CDR1 as MNHEY and CDR2 as SMNVEV (reference sequence). This CDR3 is built from 15 residues. V dropped 3 bases and J dropped 1 base, with 11 bases sitting between them.

This clonotype was seen ten or more times. The chain is built from TRBV27 and TRBJ2-3, with 12 bases that match TRBD2. With V trimmed by 5 bases and J by 5 bases, 5 bases remained unmatched. The CDR3 is 15 amino acids. Germline CDR1 MNHEY, CDR2 SMNVEV (reference sequence). As DNA, the CDR3 is TGTGCCAGCAGTCACGCTAGCGGGGGGGAAGATACGCAGTATTTT. Amino acids: CASSHASGGEDTQYF.

V gene TRBV5-1 combines with J gene TRBJ2-1; either TRBD1 or TRBD2 may supply D (6 bases each). Germline CDR1 reads SGHRS; CDR2 reads YFSETQ. The CDR3 extends over 12 amino acids. The V end was cut by 3 bases, the J end by 12 bases, with 13 bases between. The CDR3 loop reads CASSYTGRGQFF. CDR3 in DNA: TGCGCCAGCAGCTATACAGGGCGGGGGCAGTTCTTC.

The V call is TRBV29-1, the J call TRBJ1-2, with TRBD1 matching over 7 bases. This CDR3 contains 13 residues. V gave up 7 bases and J gave up 0 bases; unmatched junction bases: 5. The germline V gene encodes CDR1 SQVTM and CDR2 ANQGSEA. The CDR3 is CSASGQSNYGYTF. Written as DNA, the CDR3 is TGCAGCGCCTCGGGACAGTCTAACTATGGCTACACCTTC. Complete variable domain (other parts from reference TRBV29-1 and TRBJ1-2): SAVISQKPSRDICQRGTSLTIQCQVDSQVTMMFWYRQQPGQSLTLIATANQGSEATYESGFVIDKFPISRPNLTFSTLTVSNMSPEDSSIYLCSASGQSNYGYTFGSGTRLTVV.

J is TRBJ2-7 and V is TRBV2; 8 bases agree with TRBD2. CDR3 length equals 15 residues. Germline-derived CDR1 and CDR2 are SNHLY and FYNNEI. The junction had 13 bases not matched to a gene; V was cut back by 5 bases and J by 7 bases. CDR3 bases: TGTGCCAGCAGTCCCCGGACTAGCCGCTACAATGAGCAGTACTTC. This encodes CASSPRTSRYNEQYF.

The genes are TRBV25-1 and TRBJ2-5; D is ambiguous. From germline, CDR1 is MGHDK and CDR2 SYGVNS. V was trimmed by 7 bases and J by 13 bases, leaving 16 bases between them. This CDR3 is 11 amino acids long. The CDR3 sequence is CASNLMIRPYF. CDR3 sequence (DNA): TGTGCCAGCAATCTGATGATTCGTCCGTACTTC.

This clonotype was recorded a few times. The rearrangement links TRBV25-1 to TRBJ2-7, with 8 bases that match TRBD2. The J call may be mistaken, given a closer DNA end match to TRBJ2-5. Germline V CDR1 and CDR2: MGHDK, SYGVNS. CDR3 size: 16 residues. This CDR3 reads CASSELTSGTSGTQYF. The CDR3 bases are TGTGCCAGCAGTGAGCTAACTAGCGGTACCTCGGGGACCCAGTACTTC.

The chain has TRBV20-1 and TRBJ2-1; a weak D match, TRBD2 (5 bases). The CDR3 loop spans 15 amino acids. Trimming removed 2 bases from V and 2 bases from J, with 13 bases in between. Germline CDR1 reads DFQATT; CDR2 reads SNEGSKA (reference sequence). The CDR3 loop is CSARTAEGAYNEQFF. The CDR3 coding sequence is TGCAGTGCTAGAACCGCCGAGGGCGCCTACAATGAGCAGTTCTTC.

This clonotype was seen a few times. The gene calls are TRBV7-2 and TRBJ1-1; D remains ambiguous. Trimming pared 5 bases from V and 1 base from J, leaving 11 bases between. Germline V gene data show CDR1 as SGHTA and CDR2 as FQGNSA. The CDR3 spans 14 residues. CDR3 loop: CASSIYSRNTEAFF. The CDR3 bases are TGTGCCAGCAGCATATATTCGAGGAACACTGAAGCTTTCTTT.

V and J are TRBV24-1 and TRBJ2-1, with 8 nucleotides matching TRBD1. This CDR3 contains 14 residues. Germline V gene data show CDR1 as KGHDR and CDR2 as SFDVKD. Unmatched junction bases numbered 7, after V lost 6 bases and J lost 7 bases. CDR3 sequence (DNA): TGTGCCACCAGTTCACAGACAGGGGTAAATGAGCAGTTCTTC. It encodes CATSSQTGVNEQFF.